This TCR beta chain comes out of a study of CD8+ T cells in alopecia areata. Study-wide findings and caveats: Across lesional scalp, and particularly alopecia totalis/universalis, clonality surpassed that of normal scalp. Tissue-resident alphabeta T cells belonging to normal skin likewise get sequenced within scalp specimens.

This clone was detected a few times. The antigen remains undetermined. The sequencing template was cDNA reverse transcribed from extracted RNA. Only in-frame clones appear in the TCRdb table, and some are missing; sequencing was by immunoSEQ multiplex PCR. The sample has just over 150,000 clones, 40% to 60% seen once. Alopecia areata patients gave lesional scalp punch biopsies and peripheral blood samples. The authors sorted CD4+ and CD8+ T cells from PBMCs. Looked up from germline, CDR1 is SQVTM and CDR2 is ANQGSEA. Trimming pared 6 bases from V and 1 base from J, leaving 12 bases between. The CDR3 contains 13 residues.

The material sequenced was CD8+ T cells sorted from blood, taken at week 0. The clonotype was recovered from a human donor with alopecia areata. This chain joins TRBV29-1 and TRBJ1-2; no clear D gene. CDR3 protein: CSVVPGDNYGYTF. The CDR3 DNA reads as TGCAGCGTCGTGCCTGGAGATAACTATGGCTACACCTTC.